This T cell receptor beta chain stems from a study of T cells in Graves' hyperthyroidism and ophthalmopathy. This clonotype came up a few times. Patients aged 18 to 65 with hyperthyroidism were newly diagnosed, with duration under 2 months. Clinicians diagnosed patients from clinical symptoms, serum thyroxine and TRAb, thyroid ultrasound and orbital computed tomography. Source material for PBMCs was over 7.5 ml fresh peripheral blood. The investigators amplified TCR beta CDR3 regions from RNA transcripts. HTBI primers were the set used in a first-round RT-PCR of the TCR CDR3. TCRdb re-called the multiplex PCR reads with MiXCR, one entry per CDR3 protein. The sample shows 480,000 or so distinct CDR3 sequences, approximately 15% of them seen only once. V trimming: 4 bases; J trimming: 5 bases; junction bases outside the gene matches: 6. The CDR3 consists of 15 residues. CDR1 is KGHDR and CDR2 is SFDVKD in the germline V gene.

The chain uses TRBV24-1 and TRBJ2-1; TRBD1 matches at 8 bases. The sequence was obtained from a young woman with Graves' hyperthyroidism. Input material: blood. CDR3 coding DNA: TGTGCCACCAGTGACAGACAGGGGAAAAACAATGAGCAGTTCTTC. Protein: CATSDRQGKNNEQFF.